This T cell receptor (beta chain) was profiled in a study of blood T cells in healthy people across ages (dated by TCRdb to between 2014 and 2017). Context from the whole study: Template switching captured roughly one uniquely barcoded TCR beta cDNA molecule per two T cells in model experiments. To avoid experimental bias, donors of different ages were randomly spread across the sequencing lanes. For two donors (one aged 18 to 29 and one aged 80 or older), the study analyzed two additional independent replicas of 1 million unique cDNA reads from the same blood draw. The study measured age-related changes in TCR beta repertoire diversity using deep sequencing normalized with unique cDNA molecular identifiers. The donors were split into four age groups: young (average 16 years), middle-aged (roughly 39), aged (62) and long-lived (about 82).

Library construction relied on 5' RACE. Sequencer: Illumina HiSeq 2500. A second PCR of roughly 6 to 12 cycles was performed with a sample-barcoded 5' primer and a J-beta primer mix. Each TCR beta cDNA molecule received a unique molecular identifier from a template-switch 5' adaptor carrying 12 random nucleotides. Each sample yielded at least 3 million CDR3-containing paired-end reads. All of the RNA was converted into first-strand cDNA using the Mint cDNA synthesis kit, with a TRBC-specific oligonucleotide serving as the primer. Following uracil-DNA glycosylase treatment, a first 18-cycle PCR with universal primers M1SS and BC2_uni_R was performed on all cDNA. The authors processed their data as follows. For normalization, 1 million high-quality reads, each with a distinct molecular identifier, were randomly selected from each sample. Instead of being binned into consensus sequences, reads with shared molecular identifiers were discarded. MiTCR, set to a Q25 quality threshold and the strictest error-elimination algorithm, was used for CDR3 identification, clonotype clustering and error correction. A nonparametric unseen species model using Euler transformation provided a lower-bound estimate of total TCR beta diversity. TCRdb reworked the public reads: Q25 trimming with fastp, MiXCR clone assembly, productive beta chains retained. Every entry covers one CDR3 protein and lists the most common genes and DNA from its rows. TCRdb, not the authors, supplied the V and J calls. This sample is represented by about 1.6 million distinct CDR3 sequences; roughly 32% of them were singletons. In total, the top ten clones hold approximately 11% of the sample.

From the cysteine up to the phenylalanine, the CDR3 has a length of 15 residues. Kept here is only the CDR3 DNA, which spans 45 bases and is read in frame from base 1. Reading the germline V gene gives CDR1 SGHAT and CDR2 FQNNGV. Trimmed from V: 7 bases; trimmed from J: 5 bases; junction bases lacking a gene match: 11. This clonotype was found a few times. No cognate antigen has been identified for it. No clone much larger than this one lies a single base away; base qualities are absent. General study outcomes and caveats: Because profiling used bulk unsorted PBMCs, naive and antigen-experienced compartments could not be compared conclusively. Observed TCR beta diversity per million T cells fell roughly linearly with age, and a significant reduction was already apparent by age around 36. Compared with the aged group, the long-lived group had more naive CD4+ T cells, fewer expanded clones and increased TCR diversity, suggesting age selection. Total diversity estimates from one million sequenced T cells were considered lower bounds and underestimates. Donor CMV infection status was unknown, potentially confounding age-related changes in expanded clonotypes. There was a strong correlation between observed TCR beta diversity and the percentage of naive T cells measured by flow cytometry.

Donors were 39 systemically healthy Caucasian individuals from Russia aged roughly 6 to 90 years. About 9.1 milliliters of peripheral blood were collected from each donor into EDTA-treated Vacutainer tubes. PBMCs were isolated by Ficoll-Paque density-gradient centrifugation, with at least 6 million obtained per sample. Total RNA, at least 5 micrograms per sample, was extracted from PBMCs with Trizol reagent. The percentages of naive CD45RAhigh/CD27high T cells were determined by flow cytometry on a PBMC aliquot from every donor. The chain was built from TRBV11-2 and TRBJ2-7; TRBD2 aligns with 10 central bases. The sequenced sample was blood. The sequence was collected from a woman in her twenties or thirties in good health. The CDR3 region reads CASTLQREGQDEQYF. The bases read TGTGCCAGCACTTTACAGCGGGAGGGCCAAGACGAGCAGTACTTC. Joined to the reference TRBV11-2 and TRBJ2-7 proteins, this CDR3 gives the full variable domain: EAGVAQSPRYKIIEKRQSVAFWCNPISGHATLYWYQQILGQGPKLLIQFQNNGVVDDSQLPKDRFSAERLKGVDSTLKIQPAKLEDSAVYLCASTLQREGQDEQYFGPGTRLTVT.